This record looks at one TCR beta chain sequence and its context. The data were produced by immunoSEQ multiplex PCR, yet TCRdb's version contains in-frame clones alone and is incomplete. Of some 130,000 clones in the sample, roughly 90% were seen once. This record comes from a study of control samples from healthy donors and cancer patients. This CDR3 region has 17 residues. Germline V lookup: CDR1 SGHTA, CDR2 FQGTGA. Trimming removed 5 bases at V and 2 bases at J, with 18 bases between. This sequence joins TRBV7-3 and TRBJ2-2; TRBD2 is a possible D gene (7 bases). The clonotype was recovered from a man in his forties or fifties in good health. The source material was blood. CDR3 in DNA: TGTGCCAGCAGCCCAACCTCGGCGGGGGCTAACACCGGGGAGCTGTTTTTT. It encodes CASSPTSAGANTGELFF. Full variable domain (remainder filled in from reference TRBV7-3 and TRBJ2-2): GAGVSQTPSNKVTEKGKYVELRCDPISGHTALYWYRQSLGQGPEFLIYFQGTGAADDSGLPNDRFFAVRPEGSVSTLKIQRTERGDSAVYLCASSPTSAGANTGELFFGEGSRLTVL.